This TCR beta chain was sequenced in a study of blood T cell repertoires in COVID-19. Study background: Collection of acute and convalescent COVID-19 samples took place in the United States, Italy and Spain. PBMCs, B-cell-depleted T cells, or T cells provided the cDNA or gDNA that made up the material.

As handled by the study authors: How many nucleated cells were present was estimated from reference gene primer amplification. The repertoire was sequenced with immunoSEQ multiplex PCR; TCRdb's copy has only in-frame clones and lacks some. The DNA gave D and trimming, while V, J and clone size come from that table. The sample contains tens of thousands of clones, about 87% of which appear only once. The CDR3 totals 15 residues. Germline V gene data show CDR1 as SGHDT and CDR2 as YYEEEE. V dropped 5 bases and J dropped 4 bases, with 16 bases sitting between them. In its sample, this clone was seen a few times.

The sequenced sample consisted of peripheral blood. The receptor was derived from a man aged 50-59 years with active COVID-19. J is TRBJ1-5 and V is TRBV5-6; maybe TRBD1 (6 bases). The CDR3, as DNA: TGTGCCAGCAGTAGTACCGGGACAAATAATCAGCCCCAGCATTTT. This encodes CASSSTGTNNQPQHF.